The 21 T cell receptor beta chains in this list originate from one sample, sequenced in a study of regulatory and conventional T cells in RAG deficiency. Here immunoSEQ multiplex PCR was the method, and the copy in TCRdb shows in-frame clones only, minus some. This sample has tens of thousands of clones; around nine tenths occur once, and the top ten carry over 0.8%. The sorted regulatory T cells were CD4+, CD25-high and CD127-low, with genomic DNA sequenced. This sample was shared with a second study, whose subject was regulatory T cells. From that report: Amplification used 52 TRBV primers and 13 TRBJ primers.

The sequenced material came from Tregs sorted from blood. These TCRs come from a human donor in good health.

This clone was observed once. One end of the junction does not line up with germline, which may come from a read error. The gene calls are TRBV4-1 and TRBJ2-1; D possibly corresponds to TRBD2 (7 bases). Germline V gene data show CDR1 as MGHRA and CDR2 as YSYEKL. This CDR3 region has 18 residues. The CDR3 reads CASSFRSGGHISSNEQFF. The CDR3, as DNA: TGCGCCAGCAGCTTTCGCTCGGGGGGACACATTTCCTCCAATGAGCAGTTCTTC.

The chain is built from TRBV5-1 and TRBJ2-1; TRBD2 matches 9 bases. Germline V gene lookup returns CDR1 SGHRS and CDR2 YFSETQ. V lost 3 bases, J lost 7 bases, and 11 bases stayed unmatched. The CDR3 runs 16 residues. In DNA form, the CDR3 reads TGCGCCAGCAGCTGGGCCGCGGGGGGGCCCGGGAATGAGCAGTTCTTC. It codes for CASSWAAGGPGNEQFF. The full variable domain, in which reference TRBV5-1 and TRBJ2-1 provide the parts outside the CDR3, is KAGVTQTPRYLIKTRGQQVTLSCSPISGHRSVSWYQQTPGQGLQFLFEYFSETQRNKGNFPGRFSGRQFSNSRSEMNVSTLELGDSALYLCASSWAAGGPGNEQFFGPGTRLTVL.

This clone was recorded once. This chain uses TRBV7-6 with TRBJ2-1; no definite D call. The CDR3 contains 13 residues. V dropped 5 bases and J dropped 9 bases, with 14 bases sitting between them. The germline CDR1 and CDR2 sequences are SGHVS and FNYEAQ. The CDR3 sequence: CASSARYHLEQFF. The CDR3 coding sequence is TGTGCCAGCAGCGCCCGGTACCATCTTGAGCAGTTCTTC.

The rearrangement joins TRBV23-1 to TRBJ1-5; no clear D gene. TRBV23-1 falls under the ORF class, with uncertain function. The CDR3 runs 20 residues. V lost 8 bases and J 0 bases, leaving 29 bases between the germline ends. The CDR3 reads CASHHKLSRRPATSNQPQHF. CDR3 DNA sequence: TGCGCCAGCCATCACAAATTGTCAAGGAGACCAGCCACTAGCAATCAGCCCCAGCATTTT.

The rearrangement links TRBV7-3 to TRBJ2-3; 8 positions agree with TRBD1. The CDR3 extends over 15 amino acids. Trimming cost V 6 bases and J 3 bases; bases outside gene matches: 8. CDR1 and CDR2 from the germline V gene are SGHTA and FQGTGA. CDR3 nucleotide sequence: TGTGCCAGCAGTCTTTACAGGGGGGCTACAGATACGCAGTATTTT. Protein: CASSLYRGATDTQYF.

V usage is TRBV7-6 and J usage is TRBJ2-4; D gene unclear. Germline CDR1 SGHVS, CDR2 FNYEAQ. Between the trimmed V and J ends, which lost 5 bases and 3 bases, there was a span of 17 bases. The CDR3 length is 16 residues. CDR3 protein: CASSLGPSNGKNIQYF. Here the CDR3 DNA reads TGTGCCAGCAGCCTGGGTCCTTCGAACGGCAAAAACATTCAGTACTTC.

The CDR3 DNA follows: TGTGCCACCAGCAGAGGGGGACGCTGGAACACTGAAGCTTTCTTT. The encoded protein is CATSRGGRWNTEAFF. The chain combines TRBV15 with TRBJ1-1; a possible D gene is TRBD1 (5 bases). This CDR3 has 15 residues. Germline-derived CDR1 and CDR2 are LNHNV and YYDKDF (reference sequence). Trimming pared 1 base from V and 1 base from J, leaving 10 bases between.

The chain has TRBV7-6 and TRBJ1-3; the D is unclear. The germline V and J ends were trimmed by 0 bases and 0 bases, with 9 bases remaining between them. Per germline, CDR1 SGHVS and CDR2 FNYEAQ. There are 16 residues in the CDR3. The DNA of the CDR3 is TGTGCCAGCAGCTTAGCCCCAGTTAGCTCTGGAAACACCATATATTTT. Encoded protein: CASSLAPVSSGNTIYF.

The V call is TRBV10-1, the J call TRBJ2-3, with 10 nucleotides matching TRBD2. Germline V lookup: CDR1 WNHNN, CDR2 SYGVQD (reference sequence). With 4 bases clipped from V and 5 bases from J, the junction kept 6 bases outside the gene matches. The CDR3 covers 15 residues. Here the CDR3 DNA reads TGCGCCAGCAGTGCCAGCGGGGGGGCCTTAGATACGCAGTATTTT. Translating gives CASSASGGALDTQYF.

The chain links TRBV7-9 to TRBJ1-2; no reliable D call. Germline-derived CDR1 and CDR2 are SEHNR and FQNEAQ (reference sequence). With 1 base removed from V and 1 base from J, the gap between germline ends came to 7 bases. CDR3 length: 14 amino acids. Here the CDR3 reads CASSLDRLNYGYTF. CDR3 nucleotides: TGTGCCAGCAGCTTAGATCGACTTAACTATGGCTACACCTTC.

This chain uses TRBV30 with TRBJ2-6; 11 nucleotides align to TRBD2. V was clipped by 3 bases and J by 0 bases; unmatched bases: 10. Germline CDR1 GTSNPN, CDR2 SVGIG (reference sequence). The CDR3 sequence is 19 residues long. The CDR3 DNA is TGTGCCTGGAGGAGGACTAGCGGGTCCAGATACTCTGGGGCCAACGTCCTGACTTTC. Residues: CAWRRTSGSRYSGANVLTF. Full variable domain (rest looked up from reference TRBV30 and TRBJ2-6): SQTIHQWPATLVQPVGSPLSLECTVEGTSNPNLYWYRQAAGRGLQLLFYSVGIGQISSEVPQNLSASRPQDRQFILSSKKLLLSDSGFYLCAWRRTSGSRYSGANVLTFGAGSRLTVL.

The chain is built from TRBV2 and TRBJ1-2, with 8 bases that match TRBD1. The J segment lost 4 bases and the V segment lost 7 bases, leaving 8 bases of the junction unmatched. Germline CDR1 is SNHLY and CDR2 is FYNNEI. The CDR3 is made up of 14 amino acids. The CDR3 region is CASTLLDRGYGYTF. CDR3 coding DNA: TGTGCCAGCACCCTCTTAGACAGGGGCTATGGCTACACCTTC.

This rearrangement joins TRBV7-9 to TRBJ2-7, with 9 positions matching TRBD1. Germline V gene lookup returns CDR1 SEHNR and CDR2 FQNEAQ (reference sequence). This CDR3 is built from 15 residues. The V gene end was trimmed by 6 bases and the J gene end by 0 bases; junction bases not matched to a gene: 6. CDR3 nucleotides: TGTGCCAGCAGGCCCGGGACAGGGTCCTCCTACGAGCAGTACTTC. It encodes CASRPGTGSSYEQYF.

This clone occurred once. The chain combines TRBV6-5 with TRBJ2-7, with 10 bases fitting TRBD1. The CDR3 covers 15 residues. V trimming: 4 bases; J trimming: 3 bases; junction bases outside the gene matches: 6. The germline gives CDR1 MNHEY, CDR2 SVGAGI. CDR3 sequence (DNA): TGTGCCAGCAGTTCACCGGGACAGGGGTTCTACGAGCAGTACTTC. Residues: CASSSPGQGFYEQYF.

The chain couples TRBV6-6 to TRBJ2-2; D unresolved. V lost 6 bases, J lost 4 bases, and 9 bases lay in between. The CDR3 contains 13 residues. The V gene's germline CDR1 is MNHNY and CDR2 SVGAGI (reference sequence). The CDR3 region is CASSPTFTGELFF. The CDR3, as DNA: TGTGCCAGCAGCCCCACATTCACCGGGGAGCTGTTTTTT.

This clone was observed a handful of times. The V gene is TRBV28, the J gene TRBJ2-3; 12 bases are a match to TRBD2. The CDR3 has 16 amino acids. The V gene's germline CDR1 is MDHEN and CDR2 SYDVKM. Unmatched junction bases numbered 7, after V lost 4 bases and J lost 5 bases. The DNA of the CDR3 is TGTGCCAGCAGTTCCAGGACTAGCGGGGTGTTAGATACGCAGTATTTT. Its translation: CASSSRTSGVLDTQYF. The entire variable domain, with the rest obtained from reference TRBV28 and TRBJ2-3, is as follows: DVKVTQSSRYLVKRTGEKVFLECVQDMDHENMFWYRQDPGLGLRLIYFSYDVKMKEKGDIPEGYSVSREKKERFSLILESASTNQTSMYLCASSSRTSGVLDTQYFGPGTRLTVL.

For the CDR3, the DNA is TGTGCCACCAGCAGAGCCATGGTCTTTAATGAAAAACTGTTTTTT. Amino acid sequence: CATSRAMVFNEKLFF. This sequence joins TRBV15 and TRBJ1-4, with D unclear. The CDR3 consists of 15 residues. The germline CDR1 and CDR2 sequences are LNHNV and YYDKDF (reference sequence). Trimming took 1 base from V and 4 from J, leaving 10 bases between them.

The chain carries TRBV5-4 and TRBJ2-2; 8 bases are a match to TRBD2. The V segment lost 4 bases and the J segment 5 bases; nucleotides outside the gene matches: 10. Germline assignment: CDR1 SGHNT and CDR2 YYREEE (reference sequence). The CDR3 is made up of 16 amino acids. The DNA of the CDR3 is TGTGCCAGCAGCCGGTTCCGAGCGGGGGCTACCGGGGAGCTGTTTTTT. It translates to CASSRFRAGATGELFF.

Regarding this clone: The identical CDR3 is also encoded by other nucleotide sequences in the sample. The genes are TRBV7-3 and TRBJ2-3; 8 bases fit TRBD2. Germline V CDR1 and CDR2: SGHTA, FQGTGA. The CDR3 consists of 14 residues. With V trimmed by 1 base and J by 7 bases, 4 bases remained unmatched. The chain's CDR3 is CASSLNGGGNTQYF. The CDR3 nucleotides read TGTGCCAGCAGCTTAAACGGGGGGGGGAATACGCAGTATTTT.

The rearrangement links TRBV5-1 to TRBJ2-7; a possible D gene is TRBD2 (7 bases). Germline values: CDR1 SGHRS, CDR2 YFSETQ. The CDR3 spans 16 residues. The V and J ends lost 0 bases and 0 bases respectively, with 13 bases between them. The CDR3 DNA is TGCGCCAGCAGCTTGGTTGGGGGGGGCCCCTCCTACGAGCAGTACTTC. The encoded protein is CASSLVGGGPSYEQYF.

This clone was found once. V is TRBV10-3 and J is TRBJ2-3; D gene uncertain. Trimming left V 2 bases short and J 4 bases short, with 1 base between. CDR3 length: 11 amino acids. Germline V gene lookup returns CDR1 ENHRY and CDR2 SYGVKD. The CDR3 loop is CAISEADTQYF. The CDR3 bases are TGTGCCATCAGTGAGGCAGATACGCAGTATTTT.